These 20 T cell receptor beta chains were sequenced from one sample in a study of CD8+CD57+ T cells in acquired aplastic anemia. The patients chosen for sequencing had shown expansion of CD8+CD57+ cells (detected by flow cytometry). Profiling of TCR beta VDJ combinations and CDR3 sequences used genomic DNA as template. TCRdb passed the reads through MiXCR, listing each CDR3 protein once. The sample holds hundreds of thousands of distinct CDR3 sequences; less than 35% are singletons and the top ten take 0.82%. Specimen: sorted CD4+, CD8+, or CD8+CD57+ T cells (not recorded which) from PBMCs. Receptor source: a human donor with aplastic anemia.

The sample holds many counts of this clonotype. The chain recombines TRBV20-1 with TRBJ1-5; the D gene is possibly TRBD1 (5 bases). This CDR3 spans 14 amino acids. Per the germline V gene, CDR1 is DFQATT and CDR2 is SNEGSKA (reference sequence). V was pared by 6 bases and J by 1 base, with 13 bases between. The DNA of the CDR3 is TGCAGTGCAAACCAGGGAGGCAGCAATCAGCCCCAGCATTTT. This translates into CSANQGGSNQPQHF.

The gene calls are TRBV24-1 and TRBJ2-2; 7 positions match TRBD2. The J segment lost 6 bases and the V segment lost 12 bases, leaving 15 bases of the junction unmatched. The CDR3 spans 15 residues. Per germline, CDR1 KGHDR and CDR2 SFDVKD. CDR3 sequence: CAPRAGGSKAGELFF. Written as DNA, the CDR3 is TGTGCCCCGCGTGCTGGCGGGAGTAAAGCCGGGGAGCTGTTTTTT.

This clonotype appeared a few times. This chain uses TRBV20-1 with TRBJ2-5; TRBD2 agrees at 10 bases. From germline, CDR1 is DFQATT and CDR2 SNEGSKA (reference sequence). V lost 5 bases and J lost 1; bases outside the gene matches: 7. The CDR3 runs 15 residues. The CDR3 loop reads CSAGPSGGLQETQYF. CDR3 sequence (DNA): TGCAGTGCTGGTCCTAGCGGGGGCCTCCAAGAGACCCAGTACTTC.

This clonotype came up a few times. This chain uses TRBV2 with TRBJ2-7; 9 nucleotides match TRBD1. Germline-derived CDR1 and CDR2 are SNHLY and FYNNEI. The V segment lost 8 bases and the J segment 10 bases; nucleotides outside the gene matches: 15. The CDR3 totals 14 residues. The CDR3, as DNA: TGTGCCAGCTCATCGGATGACAGGGGGAGAGGCCAGTACTTC. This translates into CASSSDDRGRGQYF.

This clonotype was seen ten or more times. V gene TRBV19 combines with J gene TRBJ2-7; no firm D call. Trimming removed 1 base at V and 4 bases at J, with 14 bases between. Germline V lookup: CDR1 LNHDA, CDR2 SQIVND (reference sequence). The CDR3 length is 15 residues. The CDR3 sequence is CASSIGSSEHYEQYF. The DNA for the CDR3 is TGTGCCAGTAGTATAGGTAGCAGCGAGCATTACGAGCAGTACTTC.

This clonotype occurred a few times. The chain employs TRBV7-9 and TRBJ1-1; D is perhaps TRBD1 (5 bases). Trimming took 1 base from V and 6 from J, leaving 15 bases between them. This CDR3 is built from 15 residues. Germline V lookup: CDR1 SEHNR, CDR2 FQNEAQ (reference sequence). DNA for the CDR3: TGTGCCAGCAGCTTAGACAGGCTCAGAATGGCTGAAGCTTTCTTT. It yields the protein CASSLDRLRMAEAFF.

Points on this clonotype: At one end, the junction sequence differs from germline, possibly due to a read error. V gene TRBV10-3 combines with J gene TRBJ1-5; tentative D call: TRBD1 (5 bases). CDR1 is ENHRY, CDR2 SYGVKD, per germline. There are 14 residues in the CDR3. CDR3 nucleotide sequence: TGTGCCATCAGTGAGTCGGGGGACCAATCCTACGAGCATTTC. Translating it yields CAISESGDQSYEHF.

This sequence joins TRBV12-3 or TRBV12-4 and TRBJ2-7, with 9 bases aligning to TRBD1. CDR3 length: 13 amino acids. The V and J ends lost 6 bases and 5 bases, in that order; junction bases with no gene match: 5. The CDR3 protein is CASSNRDRDEQYF. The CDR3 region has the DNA TGTGCCAGCAGCAACCGGGACAGGGACGAGCAGTACTTC.

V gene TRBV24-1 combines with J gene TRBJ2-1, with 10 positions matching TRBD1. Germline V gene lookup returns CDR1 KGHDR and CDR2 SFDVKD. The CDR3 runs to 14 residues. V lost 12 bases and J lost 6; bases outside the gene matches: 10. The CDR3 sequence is CAWTWTGGPNEQFF. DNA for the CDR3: TGTGCCTGGACGTGGACAGGGGGTCCCAATGAGCAGTTCTTC.

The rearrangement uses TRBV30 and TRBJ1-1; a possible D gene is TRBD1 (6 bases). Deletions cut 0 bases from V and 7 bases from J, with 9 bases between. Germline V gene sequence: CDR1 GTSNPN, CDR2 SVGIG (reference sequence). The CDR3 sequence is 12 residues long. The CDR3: CAWSVRDNEAFF. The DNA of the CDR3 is TGTGCCTGGAGTGTACGGGACAATGAAGCTTTCTTT.

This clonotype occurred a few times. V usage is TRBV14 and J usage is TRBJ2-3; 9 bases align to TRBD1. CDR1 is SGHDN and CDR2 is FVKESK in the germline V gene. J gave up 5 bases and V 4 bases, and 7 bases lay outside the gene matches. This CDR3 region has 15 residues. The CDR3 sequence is CASSPGTGLEDTQYF. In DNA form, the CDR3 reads TGTGCCAGCAGCCCCGGGACAGGGCTTGAAGATACGCAGTATTTT.

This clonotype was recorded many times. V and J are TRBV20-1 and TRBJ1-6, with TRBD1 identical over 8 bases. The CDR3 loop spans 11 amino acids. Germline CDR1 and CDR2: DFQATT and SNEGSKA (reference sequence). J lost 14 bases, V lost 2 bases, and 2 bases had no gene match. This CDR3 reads CSARYRGTLHF. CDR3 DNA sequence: TGCAGTGCTAGATACAGGGGGACCCTCCACTTT.

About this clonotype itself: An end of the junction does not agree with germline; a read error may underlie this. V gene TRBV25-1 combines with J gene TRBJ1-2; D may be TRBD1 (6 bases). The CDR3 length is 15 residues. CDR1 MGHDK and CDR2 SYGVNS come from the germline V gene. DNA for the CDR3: TGTGCCAGCAGCGAGACGGGGGCCGGTCTCTATGGCCACACCTTC. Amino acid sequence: CASSETGAGLYGHTF.

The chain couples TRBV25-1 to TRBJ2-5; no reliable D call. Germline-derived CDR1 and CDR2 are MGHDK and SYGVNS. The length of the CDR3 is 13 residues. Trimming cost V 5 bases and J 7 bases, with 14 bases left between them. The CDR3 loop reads CASSRSGTATQYF. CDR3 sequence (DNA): TGTGCCAGCAGTCGTTCCGGAACAGCGACCCAGTACTTC. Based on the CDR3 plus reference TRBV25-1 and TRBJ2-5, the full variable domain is EADIYQTPRYLVIGTGKKITLECSQTMGHDKMYWYQQDPGMELHLIHYSYGVNSTEKGDLSSESTVSRIRTEHFPLTLESARPSHTSQYLCASSRSGTATQYFGPGTRLLVL.

The CDR3 protein is CASRDRVPFDSGANVLTF. The CDR3 DNA follows: TGTGCCAGCAGAGACCGGGTCCCGTTCGACTCTGGGGCCAACGTCCTGACTTTC. This rearrangement joins TRBV7-3 to TRBJ2-6; D uncertain. CDR1 SGHTA and CDR2 FQGTGA come from the germline V gene. Trimming left V 6 bases short and J 0 bases short, with 18 bases between. This CDR3 spans 18 amino acids.

The DNA for the CDR3 is TGTGCCAGCAGTGGGGGGCCTCAAGAGACCCAGTACTTC. Translated, it gives CASSGGPQETQYF. The chain combines TRBV12-3 or TRBV12-4 with TRBJ2-5; TRBD1 or TRBD2 may be the D gene (6 bases each). The CDR3 is 13 amino acids. The V and J ends lost 5 bases and 2 bases respectively, with 9 bases between them.

The CDR3 region has the DNA TGTGCCAGCAGCTTCAGTCCATTCGGGAGGGGCCAAAATCAGCCCCAGCATTTT. As protein: CASSFSPFGRGQNQPQHF. The V and J genes are TRBV11-1 and TRBJ1-5; TRBD1 might be the D (5 bases). There are 18 residues in the CDR3. Germline-derived CDR1 and CDR2 are SGHAT and FQDESV (reference sequence). V was shortened by 3 bases and J by 4 bases, with 22 bases between the two germline ends.

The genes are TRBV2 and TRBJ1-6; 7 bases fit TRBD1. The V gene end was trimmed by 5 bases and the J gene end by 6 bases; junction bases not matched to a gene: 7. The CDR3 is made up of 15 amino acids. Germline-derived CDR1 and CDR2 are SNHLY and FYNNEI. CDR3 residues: CASSSAGTVNSPLHF. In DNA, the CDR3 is TGTGCCAGCAGTTCCGCCGGGACAGTTAATTCACCCCTCCACTTT.

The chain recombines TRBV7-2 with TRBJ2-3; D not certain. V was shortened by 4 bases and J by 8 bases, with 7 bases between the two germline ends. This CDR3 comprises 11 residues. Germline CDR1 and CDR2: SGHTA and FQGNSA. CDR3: CASSSRGTQYF. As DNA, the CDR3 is TGTGCCAGCAGCTCCCGTGGTACGCAGTATTTT.

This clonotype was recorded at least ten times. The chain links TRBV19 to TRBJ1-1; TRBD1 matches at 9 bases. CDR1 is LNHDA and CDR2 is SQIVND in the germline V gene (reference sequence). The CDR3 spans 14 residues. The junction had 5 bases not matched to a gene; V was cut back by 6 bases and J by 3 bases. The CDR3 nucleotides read TGTGCCAGTAGACCTGACAGGGGGTACACTGAAGCTTTCTTT. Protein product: CASRPDRGYTEAFF.